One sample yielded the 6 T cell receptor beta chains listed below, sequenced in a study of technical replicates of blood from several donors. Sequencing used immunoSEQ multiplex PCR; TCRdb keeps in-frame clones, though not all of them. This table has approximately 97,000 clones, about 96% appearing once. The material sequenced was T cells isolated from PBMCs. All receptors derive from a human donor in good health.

In nucleotides, the CDR3 is TGCGCCAGCAGCTTGCTAGCGGGAGGCCCCGAGACCCAGTACTTC. Residues: CASSLLAGGPETQYF. This rearrangement joins TRBV5-1 to TRBJ2-5; 11 bases are shared with TRBD2. Trimming removed 1 base from V and 5 bases from J; junction bases left unmatched: 4. This CDR3 has 15 residues. CDR1 SGHRS and CDR2 YFSETQ come from the germline V gene.

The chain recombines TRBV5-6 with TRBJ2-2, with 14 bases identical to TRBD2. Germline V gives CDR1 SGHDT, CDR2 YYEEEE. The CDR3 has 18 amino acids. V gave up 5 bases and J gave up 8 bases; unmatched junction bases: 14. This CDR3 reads CASRILLGLAGVSGELFF. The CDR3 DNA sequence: TGTGCCAGCAGAATACTCCTGGGACTAGCGGGAGTATCAGGGGAGCTGTTTTTT.

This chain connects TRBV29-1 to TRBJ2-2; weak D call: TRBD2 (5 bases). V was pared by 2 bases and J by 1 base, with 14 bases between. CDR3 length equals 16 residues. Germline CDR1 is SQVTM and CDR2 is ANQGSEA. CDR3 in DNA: TGCAGCGTTGAAATGGGTCCGGGATGGAACACCGGGGAGCTGTTTTTT. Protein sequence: CSVEMGPGWNTGELFF.

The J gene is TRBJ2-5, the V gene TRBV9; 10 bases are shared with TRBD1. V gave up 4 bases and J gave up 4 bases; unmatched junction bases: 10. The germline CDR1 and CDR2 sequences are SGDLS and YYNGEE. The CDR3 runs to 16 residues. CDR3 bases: TGTGCCAGCAGCCCCAGAGGAGGGACAGGGGCAGAGACCCAGTACTTC. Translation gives CASSPRGGTGAETQYF.

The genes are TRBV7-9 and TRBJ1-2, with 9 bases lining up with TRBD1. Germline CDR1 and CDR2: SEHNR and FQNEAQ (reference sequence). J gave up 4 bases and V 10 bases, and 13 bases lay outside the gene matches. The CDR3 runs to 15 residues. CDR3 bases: TGTGCCACCCCGGGACAGGGACCCTCCCGCTATGGCTACACCTTC. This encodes CATPGQGPSRYGYTF.

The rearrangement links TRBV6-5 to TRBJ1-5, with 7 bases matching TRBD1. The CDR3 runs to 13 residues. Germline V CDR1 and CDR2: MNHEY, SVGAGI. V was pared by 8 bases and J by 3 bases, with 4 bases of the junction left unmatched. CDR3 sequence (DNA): TGTGCCAGCCGGGACAGACTCAATCAGCCCCAGCATTTT. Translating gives CASRDRLNQPQHF.